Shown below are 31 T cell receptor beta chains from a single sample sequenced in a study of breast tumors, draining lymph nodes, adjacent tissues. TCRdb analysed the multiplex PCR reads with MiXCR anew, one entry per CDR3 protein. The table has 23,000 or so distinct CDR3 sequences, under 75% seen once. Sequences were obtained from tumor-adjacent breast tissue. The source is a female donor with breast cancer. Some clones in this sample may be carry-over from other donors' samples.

CDR3 sequence: CASNSGGANVLTF. The CDR3 nucleotides read TGTGCCAGCAATTCAGGTGGGGCCAACGTCCTGACTTTC. V and J are TRBV28 and TRBJ2-6; D remains ambiguous. The V end lost 7 bases, the J end lost 3 bases, and 7 bases lay between the germline ends. The CDR3 is 13 residues long. Germline V gene sequence: CDR1 MDHEN, CDR2 SYDVKM.

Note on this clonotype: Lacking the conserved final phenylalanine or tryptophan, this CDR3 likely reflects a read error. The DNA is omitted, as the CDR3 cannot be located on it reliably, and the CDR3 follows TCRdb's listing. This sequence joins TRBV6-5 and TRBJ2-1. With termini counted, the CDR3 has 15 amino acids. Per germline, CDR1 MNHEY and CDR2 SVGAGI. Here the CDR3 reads CASSKGRLYGYTFGS.

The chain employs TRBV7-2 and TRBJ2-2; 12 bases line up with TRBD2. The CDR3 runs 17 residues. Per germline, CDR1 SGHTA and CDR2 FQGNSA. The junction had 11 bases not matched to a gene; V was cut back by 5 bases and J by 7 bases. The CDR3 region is CASSPTSGRGRIGELFF. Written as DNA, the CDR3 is TGTGCCAGCAGCCCGACTAGCGGGAGAGGTCGGATCGGGGAGCTGTTTTTT.

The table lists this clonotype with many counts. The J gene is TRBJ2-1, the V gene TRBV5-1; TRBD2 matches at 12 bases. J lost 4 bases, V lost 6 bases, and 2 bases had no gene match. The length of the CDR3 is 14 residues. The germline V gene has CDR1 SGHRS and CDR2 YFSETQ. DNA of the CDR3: TGCGCCAGCACACTAGCGGGAGGTTACAATGAGCAGTTCTTC. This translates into CASTLAGGYNEQFF.

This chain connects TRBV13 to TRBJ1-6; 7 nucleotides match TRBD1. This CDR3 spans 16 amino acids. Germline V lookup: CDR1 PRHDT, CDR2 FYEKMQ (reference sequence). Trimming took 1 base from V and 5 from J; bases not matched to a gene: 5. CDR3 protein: CASSLVSGTDNSPLHF. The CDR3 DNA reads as TGTGCCAGCAGCTTAGTTTCCGGGACAGATAATTCACCCCTCCACTTT.

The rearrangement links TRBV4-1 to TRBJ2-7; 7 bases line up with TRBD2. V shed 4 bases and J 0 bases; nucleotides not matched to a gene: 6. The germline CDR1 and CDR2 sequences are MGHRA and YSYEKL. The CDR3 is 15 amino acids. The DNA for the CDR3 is TGCGCCAGCAGCCGGACTCCGGGGGGCTCCTACGAGCAGTACTTC. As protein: CASSRTPGGSYEQYF.

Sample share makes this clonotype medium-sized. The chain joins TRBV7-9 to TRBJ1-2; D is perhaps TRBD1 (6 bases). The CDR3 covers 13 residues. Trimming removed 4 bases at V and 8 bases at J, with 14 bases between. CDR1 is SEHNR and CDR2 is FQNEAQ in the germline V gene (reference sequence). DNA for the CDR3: TGTGCCAGCAGCTCACAGGGAGGGGACGGCTACACCTTC. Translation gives CASSSQGGDGYTF. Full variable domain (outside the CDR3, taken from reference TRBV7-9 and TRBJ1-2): DTGVSQNPRHKITKRGQNVTFRCDPISEHNRLYWYRQTLGQGPEFLTYFQNEAQLEKSRLLSDRFSAERPKGSFSTLEIQRTEQGDSAMYLCASSSQGGDGYTFGSGTRLTVV.

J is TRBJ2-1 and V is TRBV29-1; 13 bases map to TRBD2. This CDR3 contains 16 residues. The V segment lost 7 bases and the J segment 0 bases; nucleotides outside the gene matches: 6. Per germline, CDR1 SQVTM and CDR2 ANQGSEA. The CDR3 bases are TGCAGCGCCAGGGGACTAGCGGGGCGCTCCTACAATGAGCAGTTCTTC. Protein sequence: CSARGLAGRSYNEQFF.

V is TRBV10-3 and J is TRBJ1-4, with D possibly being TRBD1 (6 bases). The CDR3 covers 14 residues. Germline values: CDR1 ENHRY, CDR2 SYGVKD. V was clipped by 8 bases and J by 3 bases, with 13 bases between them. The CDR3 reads CAIRGHGANEKLFF. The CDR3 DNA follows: TGTGCCATCCGGGGGCACGGGGCTAATGAAAAACTGTTTTTT.

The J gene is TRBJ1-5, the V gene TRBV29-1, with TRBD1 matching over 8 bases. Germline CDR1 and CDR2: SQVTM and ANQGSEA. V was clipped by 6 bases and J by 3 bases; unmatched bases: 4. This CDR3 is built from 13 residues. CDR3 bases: TGCAGCGTCCGCCAGGGGGCCAATCAGCCCCAGCATTTT. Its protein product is CSVRQGANQPQHF.

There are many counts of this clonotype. CDR3: CASSRRLTPPNEQFF. The DNA for the CDR3 is TGTGCCAGCAGCCGTAGGCTCACTCCCCCTAATGAGCAGTTCTTC. The chain joins TRBV6-2 or TRBV6-3 to TRBJ2-1; D is undetermined. CDR3 length equals 15 residues. The germline V gene encodes CDR1 MNHEY and CDR2 SVGEGT. Trimming stripped 6 bases from V and 7 bases from J, with 19 bases between.

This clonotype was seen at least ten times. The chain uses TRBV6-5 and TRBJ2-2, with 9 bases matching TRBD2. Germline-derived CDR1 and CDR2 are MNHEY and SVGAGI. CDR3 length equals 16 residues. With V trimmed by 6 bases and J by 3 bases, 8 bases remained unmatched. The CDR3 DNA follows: TGTGCCAGCAGGGCTCTAGCGGGGCTGTACACCGGGGAGCTGTTTTTT. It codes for CASRALAGLYTGELFF.

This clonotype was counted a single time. As DNA, the CDR3 is TGTGCCAGCAGCCCCCCGGGACTAGCAGGGGAGACCCAGTACTTC. As protein: CASSPPGLAGETQYF. The J gene is TRBJ2-5, the V gene TRBV7-9; TRBD2 matches 9 bases. The CDR3 spans 15 residues. Germline V gene sequence: CDR1 SEHNR, CDR2 FQNEAQ (reference sequence). The junction had 9 bases not matched to a gene; V was cut back by 5 bases and J by 5 bases.

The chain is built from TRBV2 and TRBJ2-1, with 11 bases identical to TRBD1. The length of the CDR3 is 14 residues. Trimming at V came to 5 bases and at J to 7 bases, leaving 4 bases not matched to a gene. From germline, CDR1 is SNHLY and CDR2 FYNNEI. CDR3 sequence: CASSRTGGKNEQFF. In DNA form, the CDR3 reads TGTGCCAGCAGTCGGACAGGGGGCAAAAATGAGCAGTTCTTC.

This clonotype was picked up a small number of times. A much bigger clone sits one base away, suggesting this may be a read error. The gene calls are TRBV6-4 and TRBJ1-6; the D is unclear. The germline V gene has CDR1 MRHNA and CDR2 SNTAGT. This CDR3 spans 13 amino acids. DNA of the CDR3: TGTACCAGCAGTGTGGTCGTAAATTCACCCCTCCACTTT. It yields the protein CTSSVVVNSPLHF.

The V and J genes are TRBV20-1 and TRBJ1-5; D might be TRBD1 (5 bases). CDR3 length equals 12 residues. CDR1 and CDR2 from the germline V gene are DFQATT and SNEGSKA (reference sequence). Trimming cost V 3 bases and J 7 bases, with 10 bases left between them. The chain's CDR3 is CSAREGRQPQHF. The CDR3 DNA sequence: TGCAGTGCTAGGGAGGGGCGACAGCCCCAGCATTTT.

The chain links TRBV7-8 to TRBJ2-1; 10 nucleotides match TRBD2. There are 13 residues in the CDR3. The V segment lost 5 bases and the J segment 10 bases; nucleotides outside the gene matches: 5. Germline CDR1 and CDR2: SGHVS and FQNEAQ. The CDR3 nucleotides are TGTGCCAGCAGCCTAAGCGGGAGGGAGGAGCAGTTCTTC. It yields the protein CASSLSGREEQFF.

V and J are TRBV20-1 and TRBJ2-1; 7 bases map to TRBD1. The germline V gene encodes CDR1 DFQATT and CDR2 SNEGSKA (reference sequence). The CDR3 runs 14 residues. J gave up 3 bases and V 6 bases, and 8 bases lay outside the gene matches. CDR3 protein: CSAPPGQIYNEQFF. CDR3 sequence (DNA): TGCAGTGCCCCGCCGGGACAGATCTACAATGAGCAGTTCTTC.

The CDR3 sequence is CASSLGQRDNSPLHF. The CDR3, as DNA: TGCGCCAGCAGCTTGGGGCAGAGAGATAATTCACCCCTCCACTTT. This chain connects TRBV5-1 to TRBJ1-6, with no clear D. Germline CDR1 and CDR2: SGHRS and YFSETQ. The CDR3 sequence is 15 residues long. Trimming cost V 0 bases and J 5 bases, with 9 bases left between them. Variable domain in full (rest from reference TRBV5-1 and TRBJ1-6): KAGVTQTPRYLIKTRGQQVTLSCSPISGHRSVSWYQQTPGQGLQFLFEYFSETQRNKGNFPGRFSGRQFSNSRSEMNVSTLELGDSALYLCASSLGQRDNSPLHFGNGTRLTVT.

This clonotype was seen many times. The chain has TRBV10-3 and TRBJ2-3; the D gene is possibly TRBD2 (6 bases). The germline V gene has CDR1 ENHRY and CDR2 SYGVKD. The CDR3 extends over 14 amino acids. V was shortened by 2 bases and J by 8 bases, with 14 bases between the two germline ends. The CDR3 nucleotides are TGTGCCATCAGTGAGCGGGGGACCGCAGGTACGCAGTATTTT. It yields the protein CAISERGTAGTQYF.

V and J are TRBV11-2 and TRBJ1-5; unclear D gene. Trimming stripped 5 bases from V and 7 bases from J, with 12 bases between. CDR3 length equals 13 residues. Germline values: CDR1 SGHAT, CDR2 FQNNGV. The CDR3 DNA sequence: TGTGCCAGCAGCCCGATGATCGGACAGCCCCAGCATTTT. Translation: CASSPMIGQPQHF.

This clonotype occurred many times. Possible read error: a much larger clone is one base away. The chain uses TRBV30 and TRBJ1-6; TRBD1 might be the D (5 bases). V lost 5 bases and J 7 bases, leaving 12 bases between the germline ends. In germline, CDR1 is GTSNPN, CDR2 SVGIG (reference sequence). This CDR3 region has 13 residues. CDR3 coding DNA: TGTGCCTGGGGTGGGACGGAAAATTCACCCCTCCACTTT. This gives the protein CAWGGTENSPLHF.

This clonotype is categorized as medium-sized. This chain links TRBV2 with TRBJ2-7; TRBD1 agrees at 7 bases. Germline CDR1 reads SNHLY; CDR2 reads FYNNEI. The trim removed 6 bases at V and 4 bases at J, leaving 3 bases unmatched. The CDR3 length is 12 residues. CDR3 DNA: TGTGCCAGCAGCGGGACAGCGTACGAGCAGTACTTC. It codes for CASSGTAYEQYF.

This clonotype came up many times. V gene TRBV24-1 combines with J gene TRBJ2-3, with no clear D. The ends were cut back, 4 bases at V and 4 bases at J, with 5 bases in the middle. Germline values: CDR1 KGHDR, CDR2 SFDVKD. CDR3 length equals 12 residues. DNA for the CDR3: TGTGCCACCAGTGACCTAGCAGATACGCAGTATTTT. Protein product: CATSDLADTQYF.

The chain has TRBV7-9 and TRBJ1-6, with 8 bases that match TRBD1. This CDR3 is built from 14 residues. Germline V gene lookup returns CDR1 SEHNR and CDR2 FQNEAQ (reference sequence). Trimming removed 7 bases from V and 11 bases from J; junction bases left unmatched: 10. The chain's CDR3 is CASTRTGFETPLHF. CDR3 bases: TGTGCCAGCACCCGGACAGGGTTTGAGACACCCCTCCACTTT. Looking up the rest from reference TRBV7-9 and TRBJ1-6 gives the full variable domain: DTGVSQNPRHKITKRGQNVTFRCDPISEHNRLYWYRQTLGQGPEFLTYFQNEAQLEKSRLLSDRFSAERPKGSFSTLEIQRTEQGDSAMYLCASTRTGFETPLHFGNGTRLTVT.

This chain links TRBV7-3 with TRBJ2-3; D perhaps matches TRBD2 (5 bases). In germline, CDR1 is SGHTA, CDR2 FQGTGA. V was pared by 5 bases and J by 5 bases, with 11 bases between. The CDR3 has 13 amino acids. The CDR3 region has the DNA TGTGCCAGCAGCCCGTCTGGAGGAGATACGCAGTATTTT. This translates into CASSPSGGDTQYF.

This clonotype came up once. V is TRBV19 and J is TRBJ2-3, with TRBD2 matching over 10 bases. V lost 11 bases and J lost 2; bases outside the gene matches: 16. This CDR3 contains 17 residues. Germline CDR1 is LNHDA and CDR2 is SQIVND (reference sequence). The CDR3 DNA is TGTGCCTGCTCCAGCGGGGGGGCCATAAGTACCACAGATACGCAGTATTTT. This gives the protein CACSSGGAISTTDTQYF.

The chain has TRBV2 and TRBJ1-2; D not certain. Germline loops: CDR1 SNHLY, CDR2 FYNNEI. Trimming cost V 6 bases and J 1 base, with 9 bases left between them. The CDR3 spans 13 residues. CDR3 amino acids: CASRPSLNYGYTF. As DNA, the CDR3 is TGTGCCAGCAGGCCATCCCTTAACTATGGCTACACCTTC.

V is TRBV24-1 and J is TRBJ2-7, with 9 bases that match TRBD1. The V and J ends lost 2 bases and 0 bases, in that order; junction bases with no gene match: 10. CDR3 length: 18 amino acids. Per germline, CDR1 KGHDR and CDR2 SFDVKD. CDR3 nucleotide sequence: TGTGCCACCAGTGATTGGGGGAACTTGACAGGGGGCTCCTACGAGCAGTACGTC. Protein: CATSDWGNLTGGSYEQYV.

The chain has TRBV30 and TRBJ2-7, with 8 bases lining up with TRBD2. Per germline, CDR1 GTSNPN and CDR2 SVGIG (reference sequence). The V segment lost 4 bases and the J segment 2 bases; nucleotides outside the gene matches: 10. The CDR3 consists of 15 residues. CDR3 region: CAWNPGGVTTYEQYF. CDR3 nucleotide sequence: TGTGCCTGGAACCCCGGGGGGGTGACAACCTACGAGCAGTACTTC.

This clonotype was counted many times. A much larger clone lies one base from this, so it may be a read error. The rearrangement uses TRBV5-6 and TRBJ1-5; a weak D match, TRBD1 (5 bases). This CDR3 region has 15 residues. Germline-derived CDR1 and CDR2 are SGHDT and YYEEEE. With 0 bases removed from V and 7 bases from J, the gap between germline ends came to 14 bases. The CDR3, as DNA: TGTGCCAGCAGCTTGGGAGGGGCCTGGAGACAGCCCCAGCATTTT. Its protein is CASSLGGAWRQPQHF.